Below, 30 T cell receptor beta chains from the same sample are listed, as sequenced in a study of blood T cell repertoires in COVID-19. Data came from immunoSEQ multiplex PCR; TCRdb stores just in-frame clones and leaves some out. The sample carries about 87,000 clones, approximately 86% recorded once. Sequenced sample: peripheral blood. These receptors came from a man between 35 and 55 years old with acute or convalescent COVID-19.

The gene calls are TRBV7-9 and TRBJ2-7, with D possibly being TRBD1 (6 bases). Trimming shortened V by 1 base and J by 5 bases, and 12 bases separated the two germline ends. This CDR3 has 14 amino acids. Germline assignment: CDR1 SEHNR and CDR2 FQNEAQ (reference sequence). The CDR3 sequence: CASSLGTVAHEQYF. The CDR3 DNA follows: TGTGCCAGCAGCTTAGGGACAGTGGCCCACGAGCAGTACTTC.

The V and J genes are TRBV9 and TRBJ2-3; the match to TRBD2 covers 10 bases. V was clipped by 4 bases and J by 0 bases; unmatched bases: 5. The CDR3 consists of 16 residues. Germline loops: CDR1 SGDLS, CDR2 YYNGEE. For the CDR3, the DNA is TGTGCCAGCAGCCCGGGACTAGCGATAAGCACAGATACGCAGTATTTT. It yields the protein CASSPGLAISTDTQYF.

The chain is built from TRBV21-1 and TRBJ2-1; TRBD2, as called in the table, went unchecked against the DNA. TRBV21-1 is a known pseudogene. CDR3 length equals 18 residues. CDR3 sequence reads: CATNSGTRLGPKDNEQFF. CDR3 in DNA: TGTGCCACAAATTCCGGGACTAGGTTGGGTCCAAAAGACAATGAGCAGTTCTTC.

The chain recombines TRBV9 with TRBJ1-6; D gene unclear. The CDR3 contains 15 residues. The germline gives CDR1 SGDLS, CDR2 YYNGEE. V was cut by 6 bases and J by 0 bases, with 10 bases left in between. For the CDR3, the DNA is TGTGCCAGCACCAAAGGGAGCTCCTATAATTCACCCCTCCACTTT. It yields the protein CASTKGSSYNSPLHF.

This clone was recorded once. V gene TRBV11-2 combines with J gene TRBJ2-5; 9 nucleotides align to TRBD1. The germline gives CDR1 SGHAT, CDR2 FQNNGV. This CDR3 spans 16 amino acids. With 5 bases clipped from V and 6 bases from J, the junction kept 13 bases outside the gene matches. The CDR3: CASSPPTGGYSQTQYF. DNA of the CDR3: TGTGCCAGCAGCCCCCCCACAGGGGGCTATTCGCAGACCCAGTACTTC. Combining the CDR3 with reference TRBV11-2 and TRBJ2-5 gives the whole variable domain EAGVAQSPRYKIIEKRQSVAFWCNPISGHATLYWYQQILGQGPKLLIQFQNNGVVDDSQLPKDRFSAERLKGVDSTLKIQPAKLEDSAVYLCASSPPTGGYSQTQYFGPGTRLLVL.

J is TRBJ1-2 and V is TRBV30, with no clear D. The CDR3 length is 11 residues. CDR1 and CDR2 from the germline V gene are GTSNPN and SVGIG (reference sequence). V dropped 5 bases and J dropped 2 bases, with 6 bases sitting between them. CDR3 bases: TGTGCCTGGGGCCTGAACTATGGCTACACCTTC. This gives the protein CAWGLNYGYTF.

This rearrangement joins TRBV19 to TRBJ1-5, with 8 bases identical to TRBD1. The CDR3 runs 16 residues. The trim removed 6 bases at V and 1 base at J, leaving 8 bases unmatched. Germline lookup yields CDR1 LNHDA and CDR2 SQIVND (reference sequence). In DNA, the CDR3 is TGTGCCAGTAGACTGCAGGGGGCAGGAAGCAATCAGCCCCAGCATTTT. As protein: CASRLQGAGSNQPQHF.

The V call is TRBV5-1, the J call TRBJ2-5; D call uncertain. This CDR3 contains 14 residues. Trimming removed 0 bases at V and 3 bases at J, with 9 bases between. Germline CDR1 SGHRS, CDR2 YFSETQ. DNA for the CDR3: TGCGCCAGCAGCTTGGCCGGCCGGGAAGAGACCCAGTACTTC. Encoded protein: CASSLAGREETQYF.

The CDR3 is CASSEIAGAINEQFF. As DNA, the CDR3 is TGTGCCAGCAGTGAAATAGCGGGGGCCATAAATGAGCAGTTCTTC. The gene calls are TRBV6-1 and TRBJ2-1; 9 positions agree with TRBD2. Germline lookup yields CDR1 MNHNS and CDR2 SASEGT. CDR3 size: 15 residues. The V segment lost 2 bases and the J segment 7 bases; nucleotides outside the gene matches: 6.

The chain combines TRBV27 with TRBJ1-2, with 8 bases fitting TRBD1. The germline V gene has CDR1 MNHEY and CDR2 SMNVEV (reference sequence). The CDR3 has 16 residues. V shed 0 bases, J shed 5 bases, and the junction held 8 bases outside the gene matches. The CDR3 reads CASSLSSRTGIYGYTF. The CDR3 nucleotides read TGTGCCAGCAGTTTATCGAGCAGGACAGGGATATATGGCTACACCTTC.

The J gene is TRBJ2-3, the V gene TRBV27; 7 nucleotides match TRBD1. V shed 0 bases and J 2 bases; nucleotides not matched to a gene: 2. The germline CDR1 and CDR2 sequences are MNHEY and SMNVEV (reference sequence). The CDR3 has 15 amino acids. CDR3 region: CASSLSGQYTDTQYF. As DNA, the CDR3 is TGTGCCAGCAGTTTATCGGGACAGTACACAGATACGCAGTATTTT.

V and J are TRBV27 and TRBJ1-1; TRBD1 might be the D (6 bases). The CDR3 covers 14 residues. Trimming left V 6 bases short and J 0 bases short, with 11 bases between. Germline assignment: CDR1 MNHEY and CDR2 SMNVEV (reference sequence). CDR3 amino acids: CASSIQGLNTEAFF. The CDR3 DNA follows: TGTGCCAGCAGCATACAGGGACTGAACACTGAAGCTTTCTTT.

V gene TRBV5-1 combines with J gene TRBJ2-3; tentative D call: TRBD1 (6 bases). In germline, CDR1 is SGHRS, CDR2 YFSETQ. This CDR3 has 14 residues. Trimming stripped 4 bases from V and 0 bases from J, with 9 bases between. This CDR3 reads CASSMDRSTDTQYF. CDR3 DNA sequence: TGCGCCAGCAGCATGGACAGAAGCACAGATACGCAGTATTTT.

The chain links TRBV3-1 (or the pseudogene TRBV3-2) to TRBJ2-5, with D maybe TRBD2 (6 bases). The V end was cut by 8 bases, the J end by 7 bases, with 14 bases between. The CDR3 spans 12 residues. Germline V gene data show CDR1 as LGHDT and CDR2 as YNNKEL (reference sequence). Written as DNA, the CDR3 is TGTGCCAGCGGGGGGTCCATTGGGACCCAGTACTTC. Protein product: CASGGSIGTQYF.

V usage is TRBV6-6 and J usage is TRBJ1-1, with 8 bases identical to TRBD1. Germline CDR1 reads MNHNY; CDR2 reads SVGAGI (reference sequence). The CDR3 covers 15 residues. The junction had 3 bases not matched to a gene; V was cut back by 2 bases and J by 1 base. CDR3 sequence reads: CASSYGDRWNTEAFF. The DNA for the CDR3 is TGTGCCAGCAGTTACGGGGACAGGTGGAACACTGAAGCTTTCTTT.

The CDR3 region has the DNA TGTGCCAGCAGCCAAGGTTCATCTGGGGGGTTTGAGACCCAGTACTTC. Translating gives CASSQGSSGGFETQYF. The chain is built from TRBV3-1 (or the pseudogene TRBV3-2) and TRBJ2-5; tentatively, D is TRBD2 (6 bases). Germline CDR1 reads LGHDT; CDR2 reads YNNKEL (reference sequence). This CDR3 is built from 16 residues. Trimming pared 1 base from V and 5 bases from J, leaving 17 bases between.

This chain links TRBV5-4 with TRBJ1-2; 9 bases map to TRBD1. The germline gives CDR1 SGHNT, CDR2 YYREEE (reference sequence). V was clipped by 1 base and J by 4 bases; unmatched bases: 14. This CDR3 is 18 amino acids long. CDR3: CASSLYPGQGTLGYGYTF. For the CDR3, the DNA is TGTGCCAGCAGCTTGTATCCGGGACAGGGTACTCTAGGCTATGGCTACACCTTC.

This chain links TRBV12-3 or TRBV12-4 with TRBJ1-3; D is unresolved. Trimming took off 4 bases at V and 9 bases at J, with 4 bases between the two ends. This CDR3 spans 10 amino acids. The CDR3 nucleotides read TGTGCCAGCAGTTCTTTCACCATATATTTT. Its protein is CASSSFTIYF.

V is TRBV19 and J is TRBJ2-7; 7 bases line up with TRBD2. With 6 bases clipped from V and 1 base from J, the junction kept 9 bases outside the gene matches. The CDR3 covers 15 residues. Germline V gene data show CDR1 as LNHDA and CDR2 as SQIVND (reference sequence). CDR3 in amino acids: CASREQGGRSYEQYF. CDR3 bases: TGTGCCAGTAGGGAGCAGGGAGGGAGGTCCTACGAGCAGTACTTC.

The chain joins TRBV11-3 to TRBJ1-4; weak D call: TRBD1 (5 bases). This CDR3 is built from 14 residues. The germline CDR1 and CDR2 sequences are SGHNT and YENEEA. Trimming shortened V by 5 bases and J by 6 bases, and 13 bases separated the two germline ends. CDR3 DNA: TGTGCCAGCAGCAACGGACAAGATGATGAAAAACTGTTTTTT. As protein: CASSNGQDDEKLFF.

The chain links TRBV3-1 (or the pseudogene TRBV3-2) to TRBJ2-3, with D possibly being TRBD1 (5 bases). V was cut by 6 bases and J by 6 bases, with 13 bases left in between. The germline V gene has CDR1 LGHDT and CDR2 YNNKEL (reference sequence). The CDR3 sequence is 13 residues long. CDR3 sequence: CASSLTGLDTQYF. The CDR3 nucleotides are TGTGCCAGCAGTCTTACAGGCCTGGATACGCAGTATTTT.

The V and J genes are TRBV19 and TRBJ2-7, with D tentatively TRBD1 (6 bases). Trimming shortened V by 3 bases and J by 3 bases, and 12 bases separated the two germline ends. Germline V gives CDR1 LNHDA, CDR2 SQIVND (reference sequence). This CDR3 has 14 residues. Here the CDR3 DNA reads TGTGCCAGTAGTATGTCACAGGGCGGCTACGAGCAGTACTTC. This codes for CASSMSQGGYEQYF. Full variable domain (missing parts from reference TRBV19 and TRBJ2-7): DGGITQSPKYLFRKEGQNVTLSCEQNLNHDAMYWYRQDPGQGLRLIYYSQIVNDFQKGDIAEGYSVSREKKESFPLTVTSAQKNPTAFYLCASSMSQGGYEQYFGPGTRLTVT.

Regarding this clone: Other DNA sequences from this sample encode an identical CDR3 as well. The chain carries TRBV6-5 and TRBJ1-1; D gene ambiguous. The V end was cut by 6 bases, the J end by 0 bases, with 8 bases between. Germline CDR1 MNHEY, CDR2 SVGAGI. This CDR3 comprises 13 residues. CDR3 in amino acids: CASRENMNTEAFF. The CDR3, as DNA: TGTGCCAGCAGGGAGAATATGAACACTGAAGCTTTCTTT.

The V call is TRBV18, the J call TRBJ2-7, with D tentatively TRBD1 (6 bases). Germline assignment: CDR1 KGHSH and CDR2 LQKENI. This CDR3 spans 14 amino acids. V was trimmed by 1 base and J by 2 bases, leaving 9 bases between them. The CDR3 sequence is CASSPRGQTYEQYF. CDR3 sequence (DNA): TGTGCCAGCTCACCACGTGGACAGACCTACGAGCAGTACTTC. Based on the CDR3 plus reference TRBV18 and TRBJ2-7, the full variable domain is NAGVMQNPRHLVRRRGQEARLRCSPMKGHSHVYWYRQLPEEGLKFMVYLQKENIIDESGMPKERFSAEFPKEGPSILRIQQVVRGDSAAYFCASSPRGQTYEQYFGPGTRLTVT.

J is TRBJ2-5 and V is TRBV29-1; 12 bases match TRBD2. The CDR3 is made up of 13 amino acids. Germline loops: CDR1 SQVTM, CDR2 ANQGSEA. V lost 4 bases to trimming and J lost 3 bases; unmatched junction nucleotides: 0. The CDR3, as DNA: TGCAGCGTTGGACTAGCGGGAGAAGAGACCCAGTACTTC. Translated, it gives CSVGLAGEETQYF.

In DNA form, the CDR3 reads TGCGCCAGCAGTAAATCGACTAGCGGGAGGAACACCGGGGAGCTGTTTTTT. Its translation: CASSKSTSGRNTGELFF. The chain carries TRBV10-1 and TRBJ2-2; 12 bases are a match to TRBD2. V lost 5 bases to trimming and J lost 1 base; unmatched junction nucleotides: 5. The germline gives CDR1 WNHNN, CDR2 SYGVQD (reference sequence). This CDR3 has 17 amino acids.

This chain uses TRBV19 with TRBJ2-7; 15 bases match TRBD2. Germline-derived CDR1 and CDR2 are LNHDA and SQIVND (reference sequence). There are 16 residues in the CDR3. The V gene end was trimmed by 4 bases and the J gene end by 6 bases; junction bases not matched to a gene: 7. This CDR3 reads CASSTRTSGRAGEQYF. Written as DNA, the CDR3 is TGTGCCAGTAGTACCCGGACTAGCGGGAGGGCAGGCGAGCAGTACTTC.

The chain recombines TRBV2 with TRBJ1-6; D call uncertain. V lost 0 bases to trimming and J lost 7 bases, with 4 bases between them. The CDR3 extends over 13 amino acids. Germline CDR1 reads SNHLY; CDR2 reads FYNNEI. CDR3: CASSEAQNSPLHF. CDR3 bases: TGTGCCAGCAGTGAAGCTCAGAATTCACCCCTCCACTTT.

CDR3 sequence (DNA): TGTGCCAGCAGCGTAGGGGCAGGGGCCCGGGGGGCTGAAGCTTTCTTT. Encoded protein: CASSVGAGARGAEAFF. The V call is TRBV9, the J call TRBJ1-1; a weak D match, TRBD1 (6 bases). The V gene's germline CDR1 is SGDLS and CDR2 YYNGEE. Trimming took off 0 bases at V and 6 bases at J, with 18 bases between the two ends. The CDR3 consists of 16 residues.

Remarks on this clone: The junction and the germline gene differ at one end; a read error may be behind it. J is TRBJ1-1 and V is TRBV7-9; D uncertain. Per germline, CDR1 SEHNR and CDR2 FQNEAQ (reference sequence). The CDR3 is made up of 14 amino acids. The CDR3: CASTLHRAETEAFF. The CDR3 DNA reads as TGTGCCAGCACCTTACATCGAGCCGAAACTGAAGCTTTCTTT.